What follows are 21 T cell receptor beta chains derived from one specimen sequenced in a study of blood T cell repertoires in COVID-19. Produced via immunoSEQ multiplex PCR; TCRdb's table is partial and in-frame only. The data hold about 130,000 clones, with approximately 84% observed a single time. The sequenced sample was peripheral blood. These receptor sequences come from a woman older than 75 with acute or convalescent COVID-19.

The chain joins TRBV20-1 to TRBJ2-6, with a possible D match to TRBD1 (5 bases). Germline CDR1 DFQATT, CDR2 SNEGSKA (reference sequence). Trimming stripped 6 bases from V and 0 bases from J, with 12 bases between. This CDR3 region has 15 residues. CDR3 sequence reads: CSASSGHSGANVLTF. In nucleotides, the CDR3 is TGCAGTGCCAGTTCAGGGCACTCTGGGGCCAACGTCCTGACTTTC.

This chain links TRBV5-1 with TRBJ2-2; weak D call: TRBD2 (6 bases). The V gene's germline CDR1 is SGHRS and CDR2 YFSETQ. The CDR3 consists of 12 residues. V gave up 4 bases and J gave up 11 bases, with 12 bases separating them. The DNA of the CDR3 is TGCGCCAGCAGCCTGGGACTTAAAGAGCTGTTTTTT. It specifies CASSLGLKELFF. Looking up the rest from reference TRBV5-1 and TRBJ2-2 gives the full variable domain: KAGVTQTPRYLIKTRGQQVTLSCSPISGHRSVSWYQQTPGQGLQFLFEYFSETQRNKGNFPGRFSGRQFSNSRSEMNVSTLELGDSALYLCASSLGLKELFFGEGSRLTVL.

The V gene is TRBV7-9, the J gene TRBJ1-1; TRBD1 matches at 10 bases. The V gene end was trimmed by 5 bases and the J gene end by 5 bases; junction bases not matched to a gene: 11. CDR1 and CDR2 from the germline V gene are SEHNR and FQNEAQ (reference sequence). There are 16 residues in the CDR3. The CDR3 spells CASSPGQGNVWTEAFF. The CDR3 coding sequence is TGTGCCAGCAGCCCGGGACAGGGGAATGTTTGGACTGAAGCTTTCTTT.

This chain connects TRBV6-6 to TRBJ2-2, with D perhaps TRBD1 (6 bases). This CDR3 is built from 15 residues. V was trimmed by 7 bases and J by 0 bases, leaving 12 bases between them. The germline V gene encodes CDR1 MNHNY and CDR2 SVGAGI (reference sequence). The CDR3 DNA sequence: TGTGCCAGCACGATTCGACAGGCGAACACCGGGGAGCTGTTTTTT. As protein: CASTIRQANTGELFF.

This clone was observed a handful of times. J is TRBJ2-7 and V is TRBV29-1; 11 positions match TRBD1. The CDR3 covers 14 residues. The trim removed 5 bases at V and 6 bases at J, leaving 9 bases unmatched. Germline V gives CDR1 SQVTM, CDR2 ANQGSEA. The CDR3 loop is CSVSIGQGAGEQYF. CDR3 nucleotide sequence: TGCAGCGTTTCAATTGGACAGGGGGCGGGCGAGCAGTACTTC.

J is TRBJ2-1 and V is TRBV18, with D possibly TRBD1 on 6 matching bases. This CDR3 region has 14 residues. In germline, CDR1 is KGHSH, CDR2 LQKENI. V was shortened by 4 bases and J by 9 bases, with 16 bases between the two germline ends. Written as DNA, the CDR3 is TGTGCCAGCTCACTGGGCAGGGGTGTTGGTGAGCAGTTCTTC. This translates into CASSLGRGVGEQFF.

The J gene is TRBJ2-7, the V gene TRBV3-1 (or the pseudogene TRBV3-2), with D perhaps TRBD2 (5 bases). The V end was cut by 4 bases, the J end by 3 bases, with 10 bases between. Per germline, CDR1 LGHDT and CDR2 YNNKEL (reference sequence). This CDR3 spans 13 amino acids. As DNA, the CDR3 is TGTGCCAGCAGCCTGAGGGAGCGCTACGAGCAGTACTTC. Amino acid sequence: CASSLRERYEQYF.

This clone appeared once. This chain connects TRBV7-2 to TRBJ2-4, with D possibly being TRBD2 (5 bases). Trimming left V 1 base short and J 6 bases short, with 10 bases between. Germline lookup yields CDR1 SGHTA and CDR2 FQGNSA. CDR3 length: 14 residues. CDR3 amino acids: CASSLVLEANIQYF. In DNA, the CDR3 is TGTGCCAGCAGCTTAGTACTAGAGGCAAACATTCAGTACTTC.

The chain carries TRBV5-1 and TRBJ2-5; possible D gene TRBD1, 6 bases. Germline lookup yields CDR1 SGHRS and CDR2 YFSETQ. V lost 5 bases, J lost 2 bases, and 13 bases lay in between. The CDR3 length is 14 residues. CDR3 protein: CASRNDRWQETQYF. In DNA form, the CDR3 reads TGCGCCAGCAGAAACGACAGGTGGCAAGAGACCCAGTACTTC.

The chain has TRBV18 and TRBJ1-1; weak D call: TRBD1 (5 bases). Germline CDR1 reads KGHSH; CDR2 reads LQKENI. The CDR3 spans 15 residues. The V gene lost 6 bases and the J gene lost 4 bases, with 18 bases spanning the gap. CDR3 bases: TGTGCCAGCTCGCCCAGGGAGGGCGGGGGCACTGAAGCTTTCTTT. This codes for CASSPREGGGTEAFF.

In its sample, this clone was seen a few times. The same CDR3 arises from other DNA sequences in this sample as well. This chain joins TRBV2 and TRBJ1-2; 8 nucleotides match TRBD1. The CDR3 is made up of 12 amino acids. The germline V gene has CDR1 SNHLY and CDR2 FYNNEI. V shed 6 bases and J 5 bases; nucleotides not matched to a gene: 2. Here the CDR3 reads CASSRDRYGYTF. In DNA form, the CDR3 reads TGTGCCAGCAGCAGGGACAGGTATGGCTACACCTTC.

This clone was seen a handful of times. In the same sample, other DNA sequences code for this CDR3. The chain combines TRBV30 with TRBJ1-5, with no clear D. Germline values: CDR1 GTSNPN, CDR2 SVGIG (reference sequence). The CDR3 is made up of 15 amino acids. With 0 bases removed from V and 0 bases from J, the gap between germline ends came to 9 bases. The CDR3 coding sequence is TGTGCCTGGAGTGTCGGAGGCTATAGCAATCAGCCCCAGCATTTT. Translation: CAWSVGGYSNQPQHF.

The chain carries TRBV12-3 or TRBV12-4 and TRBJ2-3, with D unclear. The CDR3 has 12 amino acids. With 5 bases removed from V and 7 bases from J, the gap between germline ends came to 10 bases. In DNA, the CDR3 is TGTGCCAGCAGTGAAGCCGCTTATACGCAGTATTTT. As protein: CASSEAAYTQYF.

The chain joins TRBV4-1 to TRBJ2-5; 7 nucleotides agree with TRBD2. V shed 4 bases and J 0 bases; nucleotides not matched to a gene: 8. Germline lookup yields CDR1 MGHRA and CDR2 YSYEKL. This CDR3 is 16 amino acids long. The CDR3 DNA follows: TGCGCCAGCAGCCGCGCCTTCCGGGGGGACCAAGAGACCCAGTACTTC. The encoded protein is CASSRAFRGDQETQYF.

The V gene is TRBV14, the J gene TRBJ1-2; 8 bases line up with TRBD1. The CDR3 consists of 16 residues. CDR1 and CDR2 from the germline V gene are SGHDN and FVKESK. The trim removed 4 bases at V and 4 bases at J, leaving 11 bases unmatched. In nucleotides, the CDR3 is TGTGCCAGCAGCCCACGCCTCGGACAGGGACTCTATGGCTACACCTTC. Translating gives CASSPRLGQGLYGYTF.

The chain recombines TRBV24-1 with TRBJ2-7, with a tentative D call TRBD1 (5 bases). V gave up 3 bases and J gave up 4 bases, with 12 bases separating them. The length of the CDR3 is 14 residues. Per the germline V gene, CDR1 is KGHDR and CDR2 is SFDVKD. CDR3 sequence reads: CATSDPRQPYEQYF. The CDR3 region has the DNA TGTGCCACCAGTGATCCGCGACAGCCTTACGAGCAGTACTTC.

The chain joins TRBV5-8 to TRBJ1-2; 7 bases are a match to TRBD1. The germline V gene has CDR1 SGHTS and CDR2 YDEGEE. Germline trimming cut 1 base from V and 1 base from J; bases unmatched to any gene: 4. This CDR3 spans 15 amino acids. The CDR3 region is CASSLTGVNNYGYTF. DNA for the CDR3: TGTGCCAGCAGCTTGACAGGGGTTAATAACTATGGCTACACCTTC.

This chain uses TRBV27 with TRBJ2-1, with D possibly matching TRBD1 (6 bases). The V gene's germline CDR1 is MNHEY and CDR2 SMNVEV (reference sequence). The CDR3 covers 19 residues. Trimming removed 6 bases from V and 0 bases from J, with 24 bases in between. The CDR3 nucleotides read TGTGCCAGCAGCCGAGGACAGTTGTGGGGCCAGAGCTCCTACAATGAGCAGTTCTTC. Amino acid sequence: CASSRGQLWGQSSYNEQFF.

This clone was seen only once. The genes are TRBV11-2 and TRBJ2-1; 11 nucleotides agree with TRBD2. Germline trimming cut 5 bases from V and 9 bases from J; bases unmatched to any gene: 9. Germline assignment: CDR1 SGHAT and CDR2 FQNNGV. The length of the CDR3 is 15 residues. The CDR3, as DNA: TGTGCCAGCAGCCGTGTTAGCGGGAGGGCTGGTGAGCAGTTCTTC. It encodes CASSRVSGRAGEQFF.

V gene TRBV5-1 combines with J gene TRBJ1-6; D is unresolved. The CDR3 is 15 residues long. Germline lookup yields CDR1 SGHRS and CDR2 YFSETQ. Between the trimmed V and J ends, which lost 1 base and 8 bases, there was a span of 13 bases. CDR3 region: CASSLSGREDSPLHF. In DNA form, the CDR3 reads TGCGCCAGCAGCTTGAGTGGTCGGGAGGATTCACCCCTCCACTTT.

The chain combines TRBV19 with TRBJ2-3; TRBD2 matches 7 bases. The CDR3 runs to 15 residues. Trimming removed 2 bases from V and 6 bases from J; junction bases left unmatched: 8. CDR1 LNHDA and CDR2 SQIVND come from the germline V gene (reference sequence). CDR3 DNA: TGTGCCAGTAGTATACCGGGACTAAGACTGGATACGCAGTATTTT. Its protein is CASSIPGLRLDTQYF.